This TCR beta chain was found in a study of T cell repertoires in cytomegalovirus infection (dated by TCRdb to about 2019). Study-wide context: Because public TCR beta signatures pointed to carriage of CMV infection together with the matching HLA type, the HLA type of each donor mattered for the analysis.

This sample was sequenced with an Illumina HiSeq 1500. The raw public reads went through TCRdb reprocessing: fastp at Q25, MiXCR clone calling, in-frame beta chains kept. All rows with the same CDR3 protein become a single entry with the most common DNA and genes. In this sample the table shows some 390,000 distinct CDR3 sequences, less than 20% of which occur a single time. Of the sample, 7.5% to 9% falls within the top ten clones. CDR1 and CDR2 were assigned from the germline V gene (reference sequence) as DFQATT and SNEGSKA. V is shortened by 6 bases, J by 4 bases, and the region joining them spans 19 bases. Including the terminal cysteine and phenylalanine, the CDR3 comprises 14 residues. The CDR3 DNA has 42 bases and is translated from base 1. What the work shows at the level of the full study, not this receptor alone: In the ex vivo response, HLA-C-restricted CMV-specific TCR beta clonotypes were dominant, and in two of eight donors the single most frequent clonotype came from this HLA-C-restricted group. In both this cohort and an independent cohort of some 370 donors, the cumulative frequency of public TCR beta family members distinguished carriers of CMV infection plus the relevant HLA type.

Notes on this clonotype: What this receptor recognizes is not known. No quality values exist for individual bases; no much larger clone is one base distant.

This sequence originates from a human donor in good health (CMV status not recorded). Some clones in this sample may be carry-over from other donors' samples. Here the chain combines TRBV20-1 and TRBJ2-7; the D gene cannot be named for sure. The sequencing sample was made of PBMCs. The CDR3 reads as follows: CSAGTPGPSYEQYF. At the DNA level, the sequence is TGCAGTGCGGGAACCCCCGGGCCATCTTACGAGCAGTACTTC.